This TCR beta chain is from a study of T-cell reconstitution after alpha-beta-depleted transplantation in children. The CDR3 runs 17 residues. Germline V gene sequence: CDR1 SGDLS, CDR2 YYNGEE. Germline trimming cut 4 bases from V and 5 bases from J; bases unmatched to any gene: 11. Using unique molecular identifiers, the investigators prepared the TCRbeta library. TCRdb itself ran the PCR reads through MiXCR, one entry per CDR3 protein. The profile shows some 350,000 distinct CDR3 sequences, about a tenth of them singletons. Sequencing was performed on PBMCs from the stem cell graft donor, taken from the stem cell graft. The rearrangement joins TRBV9 to TRBJ2-1; 11 nucleotides line up with TRBD2. The receptor was isolated from a human donor who donated a stem cell graft to a child with acute lymphoblastic leukemia. The CDR3 loop is CASSSRPLAGGNNEQFF. Written as DNA, the CDR3 is TGTGCCAGCAGCTCCCGCCCCCTAGCGGGAGGCAACAATGAGCAGTTCTTC.